The 17 T cell receptor beta chains given below trace back to one sample, sequenced in a study of cytomegalovirus exposure and HLA in healthy donors. Use of 60 Vbeta and 13 Jbeta primers characterized the PCR. This table comes from immunoSEQ multiplex PCR, and its TCRdb copy is limited to in-frame clones, with some not included. The table includes fewer than 40,000 clones, 84% detected once. Sequenced sample: PBMCs. These receptor sequences come from a woman aged 18-30 years in good health and CMV-seronegative.

The V call is TRBV29-1, the J call TRBJ2-5; 11 bases match TRBD2. There are 13 residues in the CDR3. The germline V gene encodes CDR1 SQVTM and CDR2 ANQGSEA. Losses at the gene ends were 5 bases for V and 2 bases for J; bases not matched to a gene: 1. Written as DNA, the CDR3 is TGCAGCGTTATAGCGGGGGGGCAAGAGACCCAGTACTTC. This encodes CSVIAGGQETQYF.

This chain connects TRBV19 to TRBJ2-7; perhaps TRBD1 as D (5 bases). V was trimmed by 5 bases and J by 5 bases, leaving 13 bases between them. Germline V gene sequence: CDR1 LNHDA, CDR2 SQIVND (reference sequence). The CDR3 sequence is 13 residues long. CDR3 residues: CASSFQGFNEQYF. The CDR3 DNA reads TGTGCCAGTAGTTTTCAGGGTTTTAACGAGCAGTACTTC.

This clone turned up a few times. The chain links TRBV5-1 to TRBJ2-5; 11 bases agree with TRBD2. Germline CDR1 and CDR2: SGHRS and YFSETQ. This CDR3 spans 17 amino acids. V dropped 4 bases and J dropped 5; count of bases not matched to a gene: 13. The CDR3 here is CASSLGFTGTSGETQYF. DNA of the CDR3: TGCGCCAGCAGCCTCGGGTTTACAGGGACTAGCGGTGAGACCCAGTACTTC.

This clone turned up a few times. This rearrangement joins TRBV12-5 to TRBJ1-2, with D unresolved. The CDR3 spans 13 residues. Germline CDR1 is LGHNT and CDR2 is FRNRAP. V gave up 1 base and J gave up 4 bases, with 7 bases separating them. The CDR3 spells CASGLGSVYGYTF. Written as DNA, the CDR3 is TGTGCTAGTGGTTTGGGGTCGGTCTATGGCTACACCTTC.

This chain connects TRBV5-4 to TRBJ1-1; TRBD1 agrees at 10 bases. This CDR3 spans 16 amino acids. The germline CDR1 and CDR2 sequences are SGHNT and YYREEE (reference sequence). Trimming cost V 0 bases and J 0 bases; bases outside gene matches: 2. The CDR3 DNA reads TGTGCCAGCAGCTTGGAAGGACAGGGGGTGAACACTGAAGCTTTCTTT. It specifies CASSLEGQGVNTEAFF.

The J gene is TRBJ1-4, the V gene TRBV28; D is possibly TRBD1 (5 bases). V lost 2 bases, J lost 5 bases, and 9 bases lay in between. Germline-derived CDR1 and CDR2 are MDHEN and SYDVKM. The CDR3 runs to 14 residues. This CDR3 reads CASSLNRLNEKLFF. As DNA, the CDR3 is TGTGCCAGCAGTTTAAACAGGCTCAATGAAAAACTGTTTTTT.

J is TRBJ2-4 and V is TRBV6-5, with D tentatively TRBD1 (5 bases). V was shortened by 5 bases and J by 7 bases, with 15 bases between the two germline ends. Germline V lookup: CDR1 MNHEY, CDR2 SVGAGI. CDR3 length equals 14 residues. CDR3 sequence (DNA): TGTGCCAGCAGTGTCGACAGTGCTCGCAACATTCAGTACTTC. It is translated as CASSVDSARNIQYF.

CDR3 sequence reads: CASSPQGLDTQYF. CDR3 sequence (DNA): TGTGCCAGCAGCCCTCAGGGGTTAGATACGCAGTATTTT. The chain links TRBV28 to TRBJ2-3; a possible D gene is TRBD1 (6 bases). Trimming left V 6 bases short and J 5 bases short, with 12 bases between. This CDR3 is 13 amino acids long. Germline-derived CDR1 and CDR2 are MDHEN and SYDVKM.

This clone has more than one count but fewer than ten. J is TRBJ2-5 and V is TRBV28; 8 bases agree with TRBD1. Near its end, the DNA agrees better with TRBJ2-7, so the J call may be wrong. CDR1 MDHEN and CDR2 SYDVKM come from the germline V gene. There are 14 residues in the CDR3. This CDR3 reads CASSFGDRMYEQYF. The CDR3 DNA reads as TGTGCCAGCAGTTTTGGGGACAGGATGTACGAGCAGTACTTC.

The chain uses TRBV5-6 and TRBJ1-5; D is perhaps TRBD1 (6 bases). Per germline, CDR1 SGHDT and CDR2 YYEEEE. Between the trimmed V and J ends, which lost 0 bases and 6 bases, there was a span of 10 bases. CDR3 length: 14 residues. In nucleotides, the CDR3 is TGTGCCAGCAGCTTGGGGCAGGGGCTTCAGCCCCAGCATTTT. It is translated as CASSLGQGLQPQHF. Full variable domain (remainder filled in from reference TRBV5-6 and TRBJ1-5): DAGVTQSPTHLIKTRGQQVTLRCSPKSGHDTVSWYQQALGQGPQFIFQYYEEEERQRGNFPDRFSGHQFPNYSSELNVNALLLGDSALYLCASSLGQGLQPQHFGDGTRLSIL.

The chain joins TRBV5-4 to TRBJ2-3, with 8 bases fitting TRBD2. Unmatched junction bases numbered 14, after V lost 4 bases and J lost 1 base. Looked up from germline, CDR1 is SGHNT and CDR2 is YYREEE (reference sequence). The CDR3 consists of 18 residues. CDR3 coding DNA: TGTGCCAGCAGCCGGTCGCTCACGGGAGGGCCCGGCACAGATACGCAGTATTTT. Its translation is CASSRSLTGGPGTDTQYF.

The chain uses TRBV15 and TRBJ2-3, with 15 bases lining up with TRBD2. The CDR3 runs to 18 residues. Trimming took 1 base from V and 0 from J; bases not matched to a gene: 2. Per germline, CDR1 LNHNV and CDR2 YYDKDF (reference sequence). The CDR3 nucleotides read TGTGCCACCAGCAGAGCAGGACTAGCGGGAGGGAGCACAGATACGCAGTATTTT. It encodes CATSRAGLAGGSTDTQYF.

The chain joins TRBV27 to TRBJ2-5; D remains unclear. Trimming took 6 bases from V and 4 from J, leaving 15 bases between them. Germline V gene sequence: CDR1 MNHEY, CDR2 SMNVEV (reference sequence). The CDR3 is 14 residues long. The CDR3 nucleotides are TGTGCCAGCAGCCCACGAGGATTAGGAGAGACCCAGTACTTC. Protein sequence: CASSPRGLGETQYF.

The chain carries TRBV30 and TRBJ2-7; a weak D match, TRBD2 (5 bases). CDR1 GTSNPN and CDR2 SVGIG come from the germline V gene (reference sequence). Trimming took 0 bases from V and 6 from J, leaving 6 bases between them. This CDR3 comprises 11 residues. CDR3 DNA: TGTGCCTGGAGTGTACGGGGCGAGCAGTACTTC. This gives the protein CAWSVRGEQYF.

V is TRBV28 and J is TRBJ2-2; D not certain. Germline V gene data show CDR1 as MDHEN and CDR2 as SYDVKM. V lost 5 bases, J lost 7 bases, and 20 bases lay in between. This CDR3 spans 16 amino acids. The CDR3 here is CASSPKTEPLGGELFF. CDR3 DNA: TGTGCCAGCAGTCCGAAGACGGAGCCCCTGGGCGGGGAGCTGTTTTTT.

This clone came up a few times. V gene TRBV4-1 combines with J gene TRBJ2-5, with a weak D call TRBD1 (5 bases). The CDR3 is 15 residues long. Per the germline V gene, CDR1 is MGHRA and CDR2 is YSYEKL. The V gene lost 1 base and the J gene lost 4 bases, with 13 bases spanning the gap. The CDR3 coding sequence is TGCGCCAGCAGCCAAGGAATTCGACAGATAGAGACCCAGTACTTC. Amino acids: CASSQGIRQIETQYF.

The chain couples TRBV7-2 to TRBJ1-1; possibly TRBD1 for D (5 bases). The CDR3 is 14 amino acids. The V gene's germline CDR1 is SGHTA and CDR2 FQGNSA. Trimming took off 1 base at V and 5 bases at J, with 11 bases between the two ends. In DNA, the CDR3 is TGTGCCAGCAGCTTAGTGGGGGGAGGAACTGAAGCTTTCTTT. Residues: CASSLVGGGTEAFF.